The 15 T cell receptor beta chains presented below share a single source sample, sequenced in a study of human T cells and chemical hapten exposure. Time point meaning: pre-sensitization, week 0. Treatment described: therapeutic diphenylcyclopropenone sensitization with weekly scalp DPC. TCRdb re-called the RACE reads with MiXCR, one entry per CDR3 protein. There are about 80,000 distinct CDR3 sequences in the sample; approximately 15% occur only once, and approximately 4.5% lies in the top ten. Material: whole blood, obtained in connection with sensitization to the hapten diphenylcyclopropenone (DPC). These TCRs come from a woman between 50 and 59 years old with alopecia areata. Some clones in this sample may be carry-over from other donors' samples.

The gene calls are TRBV20-1 and TRBJ2-3; 11 nucleotides agree with TRBD1. Germline values: CDR1 DFQATT, CDR2 SNEGSKA (reference sequence). This CDR3 has 14 residues. J gave up 3 bases and V 6 bases, and 5 bases lay outside the gene matches. The CDR3 DNA sequence: TGCAGTGCCATGGACAGGGGGCTGACAGATACGCAGTATTTT. Translated, it gives CSAMDRGLTDTQYF.

J is TRBJ2-1 and V is TRBV30; D is ambiguous. Germline lookup yields CDR1 GTSNPN and CDR2 SVGIG (reference sequence). With 0 bases removed from V and 7 bases from J, the gap between germline ends came to 4 bases. This CDR3 has 11 residues. In nucleotides, the CDR3 is TGTGCCTGGAGTGTATCGAATGAGCAGTTCTTC. Amino acid sequence: CAWSVSNEQFF. The complete variable domain, with remaining parts taken from reference TRBV30 and TRBJ2-1, reads SQTIHQWPATLVQPVGSPLSLECTVEGTSNPNLYWYRQAAGRGLQLLFYSVGIGQISSEVPQNLSASRPQDRQFILSSKKLLLSDSGFYLCAWSVSNEQFFGPGTRLTVL.

V usage is TRBV19 and J usage is TRBJ2-3; D is perhaps TRBD2 (5 bases). Germline V lookup: CDR1 LNHDA, CDR2 SQIVND (reference sequence). This CDR3 spans 15 amino acids. Trimming removed 0 bases from V and 1 base from J, with 8 bases in between. In nucleotides, the CDR3 is TGTGCCAGTAGTATAGAAGGGAGACGCACAGATACGCAGTATTTT. The encoded protein is CASSIEGRRTDTQYF.

The chain joins TRBV12-3 or TRBV12-4 to TRBJ1-2; 7 bases fit TRBD1. The V segment lost 3 bases and the J segment 4 bases; nucleotides outside the gene matches: 2. The CDR3 is 13 residues long. CDR3 bases: TGTGCCAGCAGTTTTGGACAGGTCTATGGCTACACCTTC. Amino acids: CASSFGQVYGYTF.

V gene TRBV12-2 combines with J gene TRBJ2-2; the table names TRBD2, a call not compared with the DNA. TRBV12-2 is shown as a pseudogene. CDR3 length: 15 amino acids. The CDR3: CASRFGRQRGGELFF. CDR3 in DNA: TGTGCAAGTCGCTTCGGCAGGCAGCGGGGCGGGGAGCTGTTTTTT.

V gene TRBV6-2 or TRBV6-3 combines with J gene TRBJ2-1, with 9 bases lining up with TRBD2. CDR3 size: 16 residues. Trimming took 2 bases from V and 3 from J; bases not matched to a gene: 5. Germline V CDR1 and CDR2: MNHEY, SVGEGT. For the CDR3, the DNA is TGTGCCAGCAGTTACAGTCTAGCGGGACTCTACAATGAGCAGTTCTTC. It specifies CASSYSLAGLYNEQFF.

CDR3 protein: CSASSYDRTYEQYF. As DNA, the CDR3 is TGCAGTGCTAGCTCCTACGACAGAACCTACGAGCAGTACTTC. The chain couples TRBV20-1 to TRBJ2-7, with D perhaps matching TRBD1 (5 bases). This CDR3 is 14 amino acids long. Germline CDR1 and CDR2: DFQATT and SNEGSKA (reference sequence). Trimming stripped 3 bases from V and 2 bases from J, with 14 bases between.

This clonotype showed up just a few times. The V gene is TRBV5-1, the J gene TRBJ2-3; 10 bases are a match to TRBD2. The CDR3 has 16 amino acids. Germline loops: CDR1 SGHRS, CDR2 YFSETQ. V lost 2 bases and J lost 3; bases outside the gene matches: 6. The DNA for the CDR3 is TGCGCCAGCAGCTTCCTGGGACTAGCGCGAACAGATACGCAGTATTTT. Its translation: CASSFLGLARTDTQYF.

The chain combines TRBV29-1 with TRBJ1-1, with a weak D call TRBD1 (6 bases). CDR3 length: 14 amino acids. CDR1 and CDR2 (germline): SQVTM, ANQGSEA. V was shortened by 7 bases and J by 0 bases, with 15 bases between the two germline ends. CDR3 protein: CSAQDRRMNTEAFF. The CDR3, as DNA: TGCAGCGCCCAGGACAGACGGATGAACACTGAAGCTTTCTTT.

This clonotype turned up a few times. V and J are TRBV12-3 or TRBV12-4 and TRBJ2-5, with 10 bases lining up with TRBD1. The V segment lost 5 bases and the J segment 4 bases; nucleotides outside the gene matches: 4. CDR3 length: 14 residues. This CDR3 is CASSTDRGRETQYF. The CDR3 DNA is TGTGCCAGCAGTACAGACAGGGGGCGAGAGACCCAGTACTTC.

As concerns this clonotype: No conserved phenylalanine or tryptophan ends this CDR3, so it is likely a read error. This chain uses TRBV27 with TRBJ2-3, with 7 positions matching TRBD2. Germline values: CDR1 MNHEY, CDR2 SMNVEV (reference sequence). The V segment lost 5 bases and the J segment 3 bases; nucleotides outside the gene matches: 23. CDR3 length equals 20 residues. DNA for the CDR3: TGTGCCAGCAGTCCAGGGAAGATGGGCGAGGCCAGCGGGGAGACAGATACGCAGTATTAT. It yields the protein CASSPGKMGEASGETDTQYY.

This clonotype was found a few times. The chain links TRBV5-1 to TRBJ1-4; a possible D gene is TRBD1 (5 bases). The CDR3 loop spans 13 amino acids. Looked up from germline, CDR1 is SGHRS and CDR2 is YFSETQ. Trimming removed 4 bases at V and 5 bases at J, with 9 bases between. CDR3: CASSETENEKLFF. CDR3 bases: TGCGCCAGCAGCGAGACAGAGAATGAAAAACTGTTTTTT.

This clonotype was counted a few times. The V gene is TRBV9, the J gene TRBJ2-1, with 8 positions matching TRBD2. CDR1 SGDLS and CDR2 YYNGEE come from the germline V gene. The CDR3 is 13 residues long. The trim removed 2 bases at V and 8 bases at J, leaving 3 bases unmatched. The CDR3 DNA reads as TGTGCCAGCAGCGTCGGGACTAGGTATGAGCAGTTCTTC. This codes for CASSVGTRYEQFF.

This clonotype was detected only a few times. J is TRBJ1-2 and V is TRBV3-1, with D hard to call. Deletions cut 2 bases from V and 2 bases from J, with 9 bases between. Germline CDR1 reads LGHDT; CDR2 reads YNNKEL (reference sequence). There are 14 residues in the CDR3. The CDR3 region is CASSQNDGNYGYTF. CDR3 bases: TGTGCCAGCAGCCAAAATGACGGAAACTATGGCTACACCTTC.

This clonotype has only a few counts. The chain combines TRBV12-3 or TRBV12-4 with TRBJ2-1; D gene uncertain. The CDR3 covers 15 residues. V was trimmed by 8 bases and J by 9 bases, leaving 23 bases between them. CDR3 DNA: TGTGCCAGCGGCGGTTTACTCAGGACCCTGGGTGAGCAGTTCTTC. This codes for CASGGLLRTLGEQFF.